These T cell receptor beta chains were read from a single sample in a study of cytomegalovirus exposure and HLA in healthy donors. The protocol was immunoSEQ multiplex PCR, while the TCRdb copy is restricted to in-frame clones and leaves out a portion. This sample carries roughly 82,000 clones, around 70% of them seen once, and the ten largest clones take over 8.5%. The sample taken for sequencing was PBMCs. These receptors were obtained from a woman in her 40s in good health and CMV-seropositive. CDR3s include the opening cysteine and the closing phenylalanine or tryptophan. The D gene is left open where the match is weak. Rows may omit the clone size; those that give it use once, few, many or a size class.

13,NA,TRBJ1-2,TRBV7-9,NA,CASSSDPGGGYTF,TGTGCCAGCAGCTCCGACCCGGGAGGTGGCTACACCTTC
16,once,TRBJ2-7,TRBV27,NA,CASSFSLGSHSYEQYF,TGTGCCAGCAGTTTCTCCCTCGGGTCGCATTCCTACGAGCAGTACTTC
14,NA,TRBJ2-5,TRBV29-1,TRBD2,CSVATSGGQETQYF,TGCAGCGTCGCAACTAGCGGGGGCCAAGAGACCCAGTACTTC
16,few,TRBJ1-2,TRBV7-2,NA,CASSPGWGGASYGYTF,TGTGCCAGCAGCCCAGGCTGGGGGGGCGCGAGCTATGGCTACACCTTC
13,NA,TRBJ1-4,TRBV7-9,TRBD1,CASSGTVFEKLFF,TGTGCCAGCTCTGGGACAGTATTTGAAAAACTGTTTTTT
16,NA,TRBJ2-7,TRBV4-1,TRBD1,CASSQQRDRGSYEQYF,TGCGCCAGCAGCCAACAGAGGGACAGGGGGTCCTACGAGCAGTACTTC
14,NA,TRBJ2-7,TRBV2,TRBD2,CASSVIAGVYEQYF,TGTGCCAGCAGTGTTATAGCGGGAGTGTACGAGCAGTACTTC
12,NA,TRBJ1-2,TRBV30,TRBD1,CAWSRDTGVRTF,TGTGCCTGGAGTCGAGATACAGGGGTGCGAACCTTC
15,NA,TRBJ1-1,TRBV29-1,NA,CSAGPYPRRGTEAFF,TGCAGCGCTGGGCCGTACCCCCGCCGGGGGACTGAAGCTTTCTTT
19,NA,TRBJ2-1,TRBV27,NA,CASSPGRGFSILWGNEQFF,TGTGCCAGCAGCCCAGGGAGGGGGTTTAGTATCCTATGGGGCAATGAGCAGTTCTTC
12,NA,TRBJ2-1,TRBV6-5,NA,CASTGDPNEQFF,TGTGCCAGCACGGGGGATCCCAATGAGCAGTTCTTC
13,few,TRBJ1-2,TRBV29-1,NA,CSVENAGNYGYTF,TGCAGCGTTGAAAATGCCGGGAACTATGGCTACACCTTC
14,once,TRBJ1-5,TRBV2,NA,CASSGQERGQPQHF,TGTGCCAGCAGTGGGCAGGAGCGGGGGCAGCCCCAGCATTTT
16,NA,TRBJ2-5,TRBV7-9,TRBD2,CASSLSPGLGHETQYF,TGTGCCAGCAGCCTATCTCCGGGACTAGGTCATGAGACCCAGTACTTC
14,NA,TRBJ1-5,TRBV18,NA,CASSPGISDQPQHF,TGTGCCAGCTCACCAGGGATTAGCGATCAGCCCCAGCATTTT
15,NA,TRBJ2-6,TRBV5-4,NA,CASGTPGSGANVLTF,TGTGCCAGCGGGACTCCGGGCTCTGGGGCCAACGTCCTGACTTTC